The 20 T cell receptor beta chains reported below all come from one sample, sequenced in a study of long-term antiretroviral therapy in people with HIV. The authors ran the immunoSEQ assay, v3.0, at survey level. The repertoire was sequenced with immunoSEQ multiplex PCR; TCRdb's copy has only in-frame clones and lacks some. The table lists over 8,500 clones, about 86% of them singletons, with around 20% in the top ten. The sequencing used unsorted PBMCs, collected about 7 years after starting antiretroviral therapy. The receptors stem from a man in his fifties or sixties with HIV.

This clone has just one count. J is TRBJ2-3 and V is TRBV7-2; D is unclear. V was cut by 3 bases and J by 1 base, with 11 bases left in between. CDR3 length: 15 amino acids. The germline CDR1 and CDR2 sequences are SGHTA and FQGNSA. This CDR3 reads CASSFWGLGTDTQYF. CDR3 in DNA: TGTGCCAGCAGCTTCTGGGGATTGGGCACAGATACGCAGTATTTT.

This clone was seen only a few times. The chain employs TRBV11-2 and TRBJ1-4; D is ambiguous. The CDR3 length is 15 residues. V shed 3 bases and J shed 0 bases, with 8 bases lying between them. Per germline, CDR1 SGHAT and CDR2 FQNNGV. CDR3 loop: CASSFKQSTNEKLFF. The DNA of the CDR3 is TGTGCCAGCAGCTTTAAGCAGTCAACTAATGAAAAACTGTTTTTT.

This chain joins TRBV9 and TRBJ1-3, with D unclear. This CDR3 is built from 14 residues. Deletions cut 3 bases from V and 2 bases from J, with 9 bases between. The germline CDR1 and CDR2 sequences are SGDLS and YYNGEE. The CDR3: CASSGTVTGNTIYF. CDR3 DNA sequence: TGTGCCAGCAGCGGGACGGTAACTGGAAACACCATATATTTT.

The DNA for the CDR3 is TGCGCCAGCAGCGGAGTACAGGGGCGGTCTCGCGAGCAGTACTTC. Its protein is CASSGVQGRSREQYF. The V and J genes are TRBV4-1 and TRBJ2-7; 7 nucleotides align to TRBD1. The CDR3 is 15 residues long. Trimming at V came to 5 bases and at J to 6 bases, leaving 13 bases not matched to a gene. The germline V gene encodes CDR1 MGHRA and CDR2 YSYEKL.

This clone was found once. V gene TRBV19 combines with J gene TRBJ1-2; D perhaps matches TRBD1 (5 bases). V was shortened by 4 bases and J by 5 bases, with 11 bases between the two germline ends. This CDR3 comprises 13 residues. Germline lookup yields CDR1 LNHDA and CDR2 SQIVND (reference sequence). This CDR3 reads CASSKGAVYGYTF. The CDR3 DNA is TGTGCCAGTAGTAAAGGGGCAGTGTATGGCTACACCTTC.

The rearrangement uses TRBV7-9 and TRBJ1-5; 8 bases align to TRBD1. J lost 9 bases, V lost 6 bases, and 16 bases had no gene match. Germline V gene sequence: CDR1 SEHNR, CDR2 FQNEAQ (reference sequence). This CDR3 has 16 residues. The CDR3 bases are TGTGCCAGCAGGGATCTGCGGACAGGGCTGTTGGGGCCCCAGCATTTT. The encoded protein is CASRDLRTGLLGPQHF.

The V gene is TRBV11-2, the J gene TRBJ2-7, with D hard to call. V dropped 5 bases and J dropped 4 bases, with 18 bases sitting between them. CDR1 is SGHAT, CDR2 FQNNGV, per germline. This CDR3 has 15 amino acids. In DNA, the CDR3 is TGTGCCAGCAGCCCCGAGCGTGGTTTTAGGTACGAGCAGTACTTC. The encoded protein is CASSPERGFRYEQYF.

This clone was found once. The chain joins TRBV7-9 to TRBJ2-7; the D gene could be TRBD1 or TRBD2 (6 bases each). With 4 bases removed from V and 3 bases from J, the gap between germline ends came to 25 bases. The CDR3 spans 18 residues. In germline, CDR1 is SEHNR, CDR2 FQNEAQ (reference sequence). The CDR3 DNA sequence: TGTGCCAGCAGCTACATAGGGGGGATCCGGGACATTATCTACGAGCAGTACTTC. Protein product: CASSYIGGIRDIIYEQYF.

The genes are TRBV19 and TRBJ1-5; D gene unclear. The CDR3 sequence is 12 residues long. Germline CDR1 and CDR2: LNHDA and SQIVND (reference sequence). Trimming took off 3 bases at V and 5 bases at J, with 5 bases between the two ends. The CDR3 protein is CASSISYQPQHF. For the CDR3, the DNA is TGTGCCAGTAGTATTAGTTATCAGCCCCAGCATTTT.

The chain joins TRBV27 to TRBJ1-6, with D hard to call. The V and J ends lost 5 bases and 0 bases respectively, with 17 bases between them. This CDR3 comprises 18 residues. CDR1 MNHEY and CDR2 SMNVEV come from the germline V gene (reference sequence). CDR3 coding DNA: TGTGCCAGCAGTCCATCTGCGTTCGCGGTCTCCTATAATTCACCCCTCCACTTT. Translating gives CASSPSAFAVSYNSPLHF.

This clone is a singleton in its sample. The V call is TRBV10-3, the J call TRBJ2-5; 12 bases line up with TRBD2. The CDR3 consists of 17 residues. Germline CDR1 ENHRY, CDR2 SYGVKD. Unmatched junction bases numbered 8, after V lost 2 bases and J lost 4 bases. DNA of the CDR3: TGTGCCATCAGTGAGAGAGTGACTAGCGGGGGTATAGAGACCCAGTACTTC. Encoded protein: CAISERVTSGGIETQYF.

This clone was found a few times. The gene calls are TRBV7-2 and TRBJ1-1; D not resolved. This CDR3 contains 13 residues. V dropped 1 base and J dropped 7 bases, with 10 bases sitting between them. Germline CDR1 and CDR2: SGHTA and FQGNSA. The CDR3 DNA reads as TGTGCCAGCAGCTTAGGGACCCGTTTTGAAGCTTTCTTT. Translating it yields CASSLGTRFEAFF.

The rearrangement uses TRBV5-1 and TRBJ2-5; perhaps TRBD1 as D (5 bases). The CDR3 spans 15 residues. CDR1 is SGHRS and CDR2 is YFSETQ in the germline V gene. V lost 2 bases and J 2 bases, leaving 13 bases between the germline ends. CDR3 sequence reads: CASSLQGDGQETQYF. In DNA form, the CDR3 reads TGCGCCAGCAGCTTACAAGGGGATGGACAAGAGACCCAGTACTTC.

This clone occurred a few times. J is TRBJ2-7 and V is TRBV7-9; 9 positions agree with TRBD1. CDR1 SEHNR and CDR2 FQNEAQ come from the germline V gene (reference sequence). J lost 2 bases, V lost 5 bases, and 4 bases had no gene match. The CDR3 loop spans 14 amino acids. The chain's CDR3 is CASSRGQGAYEQYF. CDR3 nucleotide sequence: TGTGCCAGCAGCCGGGGACAGGGAGCCTACGAGCAGTACTTC. The full variable domain, completed using reference TRBV7-9 and TRBJ2-7, is DTGVSQNPRHKITKRGQNVTFRCDPISEHNRLYWYRQTLGQGPEFLTYFQNEAQLEKSRLLSDRFSAERPKGSFSTLEIQRTEQGDSAMYLCASSRGQGAYEQYFGPGTRLTVT.

The V gene is TRBV6-6, the J gene TRBJ1-1; D remains ambiguous. The CDR3 runs to 10 residues. Looked up from germline, CDR1 is MNHNY and CDR2 is SVGAGI (reference sequence). Trimming removed 5 bases from V and 2 bases from J, with 0 bases in between. The CDR3 reads CASSNTEAFF. The CDR3 DNA follows: TGTGCCAGCAGTAACACTGAAGCTTTCTTT.

The chain employs TRBV7-9 and TRBJ1-4; D is uncertain. In germline, CDR1 is SEHNR, CDR2 FQNEAQ (reference sequence). Trimming removed 4 bases from V and 1 base from J, with 10 bases in between. The CDR3 has 15 amino acids. The CDR3 region is CASSSGLETNEKLFF. DNA of the CDR3: TGTGCCAGCAGCTCTGGACTGGAAACTAATGAAAAACTGTTTTTT.

The chain is built from TRBV4-1 and TRBJ2-5; D gene ambiguous. Germline CDR1 MGHRA, CDR2 YSYEKL. V dropped 4 bases and J dropped 3 bases, with 12 bases sitting between them. The CDR3 length is 14 residues. CDR3 protein: CASSPRAGEETQYF. The CDR3 nucleotides are TGCGCCAGCAGCCCTAGGGCAGGTGAAGAGACCCAGTACTTC.

V gene TRBV30 combines with J gene TRBJ1-2, with unresolved D. Germline-derived CDR1 and CDR2 are GTSNPN and SVGIG (reference sequence). The V end lost 0 bases, the J end lost 1 base, and 12 bases lay between the germline ends. The CDR3 runs to 15 residues. CDR3 protein: CAWSVGRSLNYGYTF. In nucleotides, the CDR3 is TGTGCCTGGAGTGTCGGCCGCAGCCTTAACTATGGCTACACCTTC.

In DNA, the CDR3 is TGTGCCATGGGAGACCAGGGGAACACTGAAGCTTTCTTT. Translating it yields CAMGDQGNTEAFF. V usage is TRBV10-3 and J usage is TRBJ1-1; perhaps TRBD1 as D (5 bases). Trimming pared 9 bases from V and 1 base from J, leaving 12 bases between. This CDR3 is 13 amino acids long. CDR1 and CDR2 from the germline V gene are ENHRY and SYGVKD.

The CDR3 loop reads CASSMTEGGAGGELFF. The CDR3 DNA reads as TGTGCCAGTAGTATGACGGAGGGGGGCGCGGGCGGGGAGCTGTTTTTT. The chain recombines TRBV19 with TRBJ2-2; the D gene could be TRBD1 or TRBD2 (6 bases each). CDR3 length: 16 residues. V was trimmed by 3 bases and J by 7 bases, leaving 18 bases between them. Germline CDR1 is LNHDA and CDR2 is SQIVND (reference sequence).